Listed here are 12 T cell receptor beta chains from one sample, sequenced in a study of blood T cell repertoires in COVID-19. Sequenced by immunoSEQ multiplex PCR; TCRdb stores in-frame clones only, minus some. The table lists under 110,000 clones, 70% to 75% of them singletons, with approximately 0.9% in the top ten. The sample consisted of peripheral blood. These receptors originate from a human donor with acute or convalescent COVID-19. The donor label of this sample is uncertain.

CDR3 DNA sequence: TGTGCCAGCAGCGTAGGGGCTAGCGGGGGGGTTGAGACCCAGTACTTC. This sequence encodes CASSVGASGGVETQYF. The chain combines TRBV9 with TRBJ2-5; TRBD2 matches at 12 bases. Germline V gives CDR1 SGDLS, CDR2 YYNGEE. The CDR3 covers 16 residues. With 0 bases clipped from V and 5 bases from J, the junction kept 5 bases outside the gene matches.

This rearrangement joins TRBV6-6 to TRBJ1-5; maybe TRBD1 (5 bases). V was trimmed by 8 bases and J by 0 bases, leaving 8 bases between them. Germline lookup yields CDR1 MNHNY and CDR2 SVGAGI (reference sequence). The CDR3 has 13 amino acids. CDR3 in amino acids: CASCRVSNQPQHF. CDR3 sequence (DNA): TGTGCCAGCTGCAGGGTTAGCAATCAGCCCCAGCATTTT.

This clone has only one observation. The CDR3: CASSGDRGPTDTQYF. CDR3 in DNA: TGTGCCAGCAGTGGGGACAGGGGACCCACAGATACGCAGTATTTT. This chain links TRBV2 with TRBJ2-3, with 10 bases aligning to TRBD1. The CDR3 covers 15 residues. Looked up from germline, CDR1 is SNHLY and CDR2 is FYNNEI. V dropped 4 bases and J dropped 2; count of bases not matched to a gene: 3.

This clone was detected only once. This chain uses TRBV7-2 with TRBJ1-2, with 7 bases lining up with TRBD1. The CDR3 has 13 residues. J lost 6 bases, V lost 1 base, and 2 bases had no gene match. Germline V gene data show CDR1 as SGHTA and CDR2 as FQGNSA. The CDR3 DNA reads TGTGCCAGCAGCTTAGTCGGGACAGATGGCTACACCTTC. As protein: CASSLVGTDGYTF.

The genes are TRBV24-1 and TRBJ2-2; 7 nucleotides align to TRBD1. This CDR3 has 16 residues. CDR1 is KGHDR, CDR2 SFDVKD, per germline. Trimming removed 2 bases from V and 4 bases from J; junction bases left unmatched: 6. Here the CDR3 reads CATSDWDSSFTGELFF. The CDR3 nucleotides are TGTGCCACCAGTGATTGGGACAGTTCTTTCACCGGGGAGCTGTTTTTT.

This chain connects TRBV27 to TRBJ1-1; D unresolved. The CDR3 has 14 residues. The germline V and J ends were trimmed by 7 bases and 0 bases, with 12 bases remaining between them. Germline CDR1 is MNHEY and CDR2 is SMNVEV (reference sequence). In DNA, the CDR3 is TGTGCCAGCACCCGGGGAGATATGAACACTGAAGCTTTCTTT. It translates to CASTRGDMNTEAFF.

Note on this clone: Different DNA sequences within this sample yield the same CDR3. V gene TRBV5-6 combines with J gene TRBJ1-1; D is perhaps TRBD1 (5 bases). V was pared by 2 bases and J by 1 base, with 9 bases between. Germline-derived CDR1 and CDR2 are SGHDT and YYEEEE. This CDR3 has 14 amino acids. As DNA, the CDR3 is TGTGCCAGCAGCTTACGGGGGACGAACACTGAAGCTTTCTTT. It specifies CASSLRGTNTEAFF.

This clone was recorded many times. The chain links TRBV25-1 to TRBJ1-1; 8 nucleotides align to TRBD1. Germline CDR1 and CDR2: MGHDK and SYGVNS. Trimming removed 5 bases from V and 0 bases from J; junction bases left unmatched: 8. The CDR3 contains 16 residues. The CDR3 loop is CASSRGGQAMNTEAFF. DNA for the CDR3: TGTGCCAGCAGTAGGGGGGGACAGGCTATGAACACTGAAGCTTTCTTT. Full variable domain (remainder filled in from reference TRBV25-1 and TRBJ1-1): EADIYQTPRYLVIGTGKKITLECSQTMGHDKMYWYQQDPGMELHLIHYSYGVNSTEKGDLSSESTVSRIRTEHFPLTLESARPSHTSQYLCASSRGGQAMNTEAFFGQGTRLTVV.

V and J are TRBV5-1 and TRBJ1-1; 8 nucleotides agree with TRBD1. The CDR3 spans 15 residues. V was pared by 2 bases and J by 6 bases, with 9 bases of the junction left unmatched. CDR1 is SGHRS and CDR2 is YFSETQ in the germline V gene. As DNA, the CDR3 is TGCGCCAGCAGCTTCGGGTCCACAGGGGGGTCTGAAGCTTTCTTT. This codes for CASSFGSTGGSEAFF.

The J gene is TRBJ2-2, the V gene TRBV5-1; 8 bases match TRBD2. Trimming at V came to 2 bases and at J to 1 base, leaving 4 bases not matched to a gene. This CDR3 is built from 16 residues. Germline CDR1 SGHRS, CDR2 YFSETQ. The CDR3 spells CASSFMLAGNTGELFF. CDR3 nucleotides: TGCGCCAGCAGCTTTATGCTAGCGGGGAACACCGGGGAGCTGTTTTTT.

The rearrangement uses TRBV5-1 and TRBJ2-3; possibly TRBD1 for D (5 bases). The CDR3 totals 14 residues. Germline loops: CDR1 SGHRS, CDR2 YFSETQ. Trimming pared 2 bases from V and 2 bases from J, leaving 9 bases between. The CDR3 region is CASSFDSTTDTQYF. The CDR3 nucleotides read TGCGCCAGCAGCTTCGACAGTACCACAGATACGCAGTATTTT.

The genes are TRBV4-1 and TRBJ1-4, with no clear D. V shed 2 bases and J shed 8 bases, with 12 bases lying between them. Germline lookup yields CDR1 MGHRA and CDR2 YSYEKL. The CDR3 covers 14 residues. The CDR3 protein is CASSQPGRGEKLFF. As DNA, the CDR3 is TGCGCCAGCAGCCAACCGGGCCGAGGGGAAAAACTGTTTTTT.